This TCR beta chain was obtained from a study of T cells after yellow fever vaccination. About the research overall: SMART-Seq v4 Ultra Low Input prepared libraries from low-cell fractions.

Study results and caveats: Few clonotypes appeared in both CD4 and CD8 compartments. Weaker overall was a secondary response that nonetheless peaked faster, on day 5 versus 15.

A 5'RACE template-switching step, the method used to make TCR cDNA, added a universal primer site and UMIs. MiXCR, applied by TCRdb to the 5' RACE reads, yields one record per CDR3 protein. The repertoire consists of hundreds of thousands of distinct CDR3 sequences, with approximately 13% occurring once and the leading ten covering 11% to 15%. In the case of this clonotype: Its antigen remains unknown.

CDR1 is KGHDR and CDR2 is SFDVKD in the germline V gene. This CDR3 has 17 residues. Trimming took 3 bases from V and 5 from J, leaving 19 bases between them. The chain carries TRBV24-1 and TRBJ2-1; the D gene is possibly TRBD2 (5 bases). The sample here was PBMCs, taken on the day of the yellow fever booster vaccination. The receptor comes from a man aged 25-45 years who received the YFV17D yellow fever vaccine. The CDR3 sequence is CATSDHPASGTNNEQFF. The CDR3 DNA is TGTGCCACCAGTGATCACCCCGCGAGCGGAACAAACAATGAGCAGTTCTTC.